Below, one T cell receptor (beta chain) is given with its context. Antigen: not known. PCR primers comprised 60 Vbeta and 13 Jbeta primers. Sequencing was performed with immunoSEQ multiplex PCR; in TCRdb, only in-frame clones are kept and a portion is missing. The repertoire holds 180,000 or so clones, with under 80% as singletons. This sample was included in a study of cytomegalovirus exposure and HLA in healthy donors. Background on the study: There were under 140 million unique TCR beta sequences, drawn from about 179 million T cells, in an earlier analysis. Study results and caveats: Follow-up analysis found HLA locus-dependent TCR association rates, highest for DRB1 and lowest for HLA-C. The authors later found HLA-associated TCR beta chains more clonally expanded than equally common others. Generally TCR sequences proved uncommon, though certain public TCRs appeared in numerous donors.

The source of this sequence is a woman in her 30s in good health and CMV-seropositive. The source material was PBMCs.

The DNA of the CDR3 is TGTGCCAGCAGCGTAGGGTCAGGGATCGGTTCACCCCTCCACTTT. Its translation: CASSVGSGIGSPLHF. The chain carries TRBV9 and TRBJ1-6; perhaps TRBD1 as D (5 bases). CDR3 size: 15 residues. The germline V gene encodes CDR1 SGDLS and CDR2 YYNGEE. Trimming left V 0 bases short and J 9 bases short, with 13 bases between. Complete variable domain (other parts from reference TRBV9 and TRBJ1-6): DSGVTQTPKHLITATGQRVTLRCSPRSGDLSVYWYQQSLDQGLQFLIQYYNGEERAKGNILERFSAQQFPDLHSELNLSSLELGDSALYFCASSVGSGIGSPLHFGNGTRLTVT.